This is a list of T cell receptor beta chains from one sample in a study of blood T cells in healthy people across ages. TCRdb reanalysed the 5' RACE reads using MiXCR and keeps one entry per CDR3 protein. The table includes roughly 1,000,000 distinct CDR3 sequences, around 27% detected once. This sample also belongs to another study, concerning T cells of mothers and their children.

The sample comprised blood. These TCRs come from a girl aged 2-9 years in good health. The CDR3 runs from the conserved cysteine through the conserved F or W. Each record gives: clone size, D gene, V gene, CDR3 length, J gene, CDR3 protein, CDR3 DNA. D genes are given only for firm matches. Clone sizes are given selectively: once, few, many, or a class where the clone is expanded.

>few|.|TRBV5-1|16|TRBJ2-1
CASSLEGVPSYNEQFF
TGCGCCAGCAGCTTGGAGGGGGTCCCCTCCTACAATGAGCAGTTCTTC
>.|TRBD2|TRBV7-7|17|TRBJ2-3
CASSLAFGAGDLDTQYF
TGTGCTAGCAGCTTAGCGTTTGGAGCGGGAGACTTAGATACGCAGTATTTT
>.|.|TRBV11-1|12|TRBJ2-1
CASLSPSNEQFF
TGTGCCAGCTTAAGTCCTAGCAATGAGCAGTTCTTC
>.|TRBD2|TRBV29-1|15|TRBJ2-1
CSVEGLAGEYNEQFF
TGCAGCGTTGAAGGGCTAGCGGGCGAATACAATGAGCAGTTCTTC
>.|.|TRBV5-5|14|TRBJ2-3
CASSLVPSTDTQYF
TGTGCCAGCAGCTTGGTCCCTAGCACAGATACGCAGTATTTT
>.|TRBD2|TRBV7-2|15|TRBJ2-1
CASSVRVAGYNEQFF
TGTGCCAGCAGCGTACGAGTAGCGGGGTACAATGAGCAGTTCTTC
>few|.|TRBV4-1|15|TRBJ2-3
CASSQERRSTDTQYF
TGCGCCAGCAGCCAAGAACGGAGGAGCACAGATACGCAGTATTTT
>few|.|TRBV12-3/TRBV12-4|12|TRBJ1-2
CASGKQGQGYTF
TGTGCCAGCGGAAAGCAGGGGCAAGGCTACACCTTC
>.|TRBD2|TRBV12-3/TRBV12-4|11|TRBJ2-5
CASSTGLAKFF
TGTGCCAGCAGTACGGGACTAGCCAAGTTCTTC
>.|TRBD2|TRBV24-1|17|TRBJ2-1
CATSDRDRAGSHNEQLF
TGTGCCACCAGTGATCGCGACAGAGCGGGATCTCACAATGAGCAGCTCTTC
>.|.|TRBV7-6|14|TRBJ1-2
CASSPMDSGYGYTF
TGTGCCAGCAGCCCTATGGACAGCGGATATGGCTACACCTTC